This T cell receptor (beta chain) emerged from a study of T cells after yellow fever vaccination. In this sample, this clonotype turned up many times. TCRdb itself ran the 5' RACE reads through MiXCR, one entry per CDR3 protein. The sample yields around 160,000 distinct CDR3 sequences, 5.5% to 7.5% seen once. Germline CDR1 SQVTM, CDR2 ANQGSEA. Trimming removed 1 base at V and 7 bases at J, with 20 bases between. This CDR3 has 15 residues. This receptor was identified in a man between 18 and 35 years old who received the YFV17D yellow fever vaccine. The source material was CD4+ T cells sorted from PBMCs, sampled around 5 days after the first yellow fever vaccination. The V and J genes are TRBV29-1 and TRBJ2-7, with TRBD1 as a possible D gene (6 bases). The CDR3 DNA reads TGCAGCGTTGAAGTTCCCGGGGCTCCAGGGGAGGAGCAGTACTTC. Protein product: CSVEVPGAPGEEQYF.